Below are 9 T cell receptor beta chains sequenced from a single sample in a study of siplizumab effects on memory and regulatory T cells. The table came from immunoSEQ multiplex PCR; TCRdb's copy has only in-frame clones and leaves some out. This repertoire shows 57,000 or so clones, roughly 85% found once; its top ten account for about 0.42%. The sequenced sample consisted of memory CD4+ T cells sorted from blood. These receptor sequences come from a human donor in good health.

The rearrangement joins TRBV19 to TRBJ2-5, with TRBD2 as a possible D gene (6 bases). Trimming pared 5 bases from V and 3 bases from J, leaving 19 bases between. Germline V lookup: CDR1 LNHDA, CDR2 SQIVND (reference sequence). CDR3 size: 16 residues. DNA for the CDR3: TGTGCCAGTAGTGCACAAAGGTTGGCGGGGAAAGAGACCCAGTACTTC. Its translation: CASSAQRLAGKETQYF.

V usage is TRBV4-1 and J usage is TRBJ1-2; D is ambiguous. CDR3 length: 14 residues. Germline lookup yields CDR1 MGHRA and CDR2 YSYEKL. V was pared by 3 bases and J by 0 bases, with 8 bases between. The DNA of the CDR3 is TGCGCCAGCAGCCAGCAGGTTACTAACTATGGCTACACCTTC. This codes for CASSQQVTNYGYTF.

The J gene is TRBJ1-3, the V gene TRBV7-3; no firm D call. Trimming shortened V by 2 bases and J by 4 bases, and 6 bases separated the two germline ends. This CDR3 is 13 amino acids long. Germline V gene data show CDR1 as SGHTA and CDR2 as FQGTGA. In DNA, the CDR3 is TGTGCCAGCAGCTTATTCCCCGGAAACACCATATATTTT. Amino acids: CASSLFPGNTIYF.

V usage is TRBV30 and J usage is TRBJ2-5, with a weak D call TRBD2 (6 bases). Between the trimmed V and J ends, which lost 4 bases and 6 bases, there was a span of 12 bases. From germline, CDR1 is GTSNPN and CDR2 SVGIG (reference sequence). The CDR3 totals 12 residues. The chain's CDR3 is CAWKGLGKTQYF. As DNA, the CDR3 is TGTGCCTGGAAGGGACTTGGAAAGACCCAGTACTTC.

DNA of the CDR3: TGTGCCACCAGCACGGACAGGGGACGGGACAATGAGCAGTTCTTC. Amino acid sequence: CATSTDRGRDNEQFF. The rearrangement links TRBV15 to TRBJ2-1; TRBD1 aligns across 9 bases. The germline CDR1 and CDR2 sequences are LNHNV and YYDKDF (reference sequence). The CDR3 extends over 15 amino acids. Germline trimming cut 4 bases from V and 5 bases from J; bases unmatched to any gene: 6. The full variable domain, rest sourced from reference TRBV15 and TRBJ2-1, is DAMVIQNPRYQVTQFGKPVTLSCSQTLNHNVMYWYQQKSSQAPKLLFHYYDKDFNNEADTPDNFQSRRPNTSFCFLDIRSPGLGDTAMYLCATSTDRGRDNEQFFGPGTRLTVL.

The chain employs TRBV15 and TRBJ2-1, with 9 bases fitting TRBD2. V lost 1 base to trimming and J lost 5 bases; unmatched junction nucleotides: 6. The length of the CDR3 is 16 residues. Germline CDR1 LNHNV, CDR2 YYDKDF (reference sequence). The CDR3 protein is CATSRALAGADNEQFF. DNA for the CDR3: TGTGCCACCAGCAGAGCTTTAGCGGGGGCCGACAATGAGCAGTTCTTC.

DNA for the CDR3: TGTGCCAGCAGCATCGGGGCCGGCTACACCTTC. As protein: CASSIGAGYTF. The V call is TRBV5-6, the J call TRBJ1-2, with D perhaps matching TRBD1 (5 bases). V lost 4 bases to trimming and J lost 8 bases, with 9 bases between them. This CDR3 contains 11 residues. CDR1 and CDR2 (germline): SGHDT, YYEEEE.

Only a few counts were recorded for this clone. J is TRBJ1-1 and V is TRBV27, with D possibly matching TRBD1 (6 bases). The CDR3 runs to 13 residues. Germline assignment: CDR1 MNHEY and CDR2 SMNVEV (reference sequence). V lost 4 bases, J lost 1 base, and 7 bases lay in between. The CDR3 here is CASSSRGNTEAFF. In DNA form, the CDR3 reads TGTGCCAGCAGTTCCAGGGGGAACACTGAAGCTTTCTTT.

This clone is a singleton in its sample. The rearrangement joins TRBV29-1 to TRBJ2-5; TRBD2 agrees at 15 bases. The J segment lost 1 base and the V segment lost 6 bases, leaving 3 bases of the junction unmatched. The length of the CDR3 is 15 residues. CDR1 SQVTM and CDR2 ANQGSEA come from the germline V gene. DNA of the CDR3: TGCAGCGTGGGGACTAGCGGGGGGTCCCAAGAGACCCAGTACTTC. Encoded protein: CSVGTSGGSQETQYF. The entire variable domain, with the rest obtained from reference TRBV29-1 and TRBJ2-5, is as follows: SAVISQKPSRDICQRGTSLTIQCQVDSQVTMMFWYRQQPGQSLTLIATANQGSEATYESGFVIDKFPISRPNLTFSTLTVSNMSPEDSSIYLCSVGTSGGSQETQYFGPGTRLLVL.